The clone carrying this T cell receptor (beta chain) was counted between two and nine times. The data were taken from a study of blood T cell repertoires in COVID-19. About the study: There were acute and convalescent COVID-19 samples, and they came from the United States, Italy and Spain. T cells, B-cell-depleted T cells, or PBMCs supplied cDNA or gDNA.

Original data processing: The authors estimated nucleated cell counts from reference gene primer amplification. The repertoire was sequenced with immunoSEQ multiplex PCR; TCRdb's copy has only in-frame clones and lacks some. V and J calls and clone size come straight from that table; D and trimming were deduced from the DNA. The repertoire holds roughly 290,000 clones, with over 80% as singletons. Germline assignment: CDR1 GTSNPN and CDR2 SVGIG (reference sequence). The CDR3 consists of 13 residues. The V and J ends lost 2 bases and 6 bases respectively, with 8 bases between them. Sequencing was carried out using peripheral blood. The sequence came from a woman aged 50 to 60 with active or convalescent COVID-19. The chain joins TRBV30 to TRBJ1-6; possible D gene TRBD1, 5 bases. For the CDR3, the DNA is TGTGCCTGGAGTCTACAGGCTAATTCACCCCTCCACTTT. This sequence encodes CAWSLQANSPLHF.